This TCR beta chain came from a study of T cell repertoires in cytomegalovirus infection. Overall study: Evidence of both CMV infection and a matching HLA type came from public TCR beta signatures. Overall study findings and caveats: Ex vivo responses were dominated by HLA-C-restricted CMV-specific TCR beta clonotypes.

TCRdb reanalysed the reads using MiXCR and keeps one entry per CDR3 protein. Counted here are 250,000 to 350,000 distinct CDR3 sequences, roughly 23% occurring once; the ten biggest clones make up roughly 14%. This clonotype has at least ten counts. Its antigen is unidentified. Germline values: CDR1 SGHTA, CDR2 FQGNSA. The CDR3 contains 14 residues. Trimming cost V 5 bases and J 4 bases, with 9 bases left between them. Sequencing was carried out using PBMCs. This chain uses TRBV7-2 with TRBJ1-6, with unresolved D. This clonotype was obtained from a human donor in good health (CMV status not recorded). Some clones in this sample may be carry-over from other donors' samples. The CDR3 region is CASSGRAYNSPLHF. The CDR3 DNA follows: TGTGCCAGCAGCGGCCGGGCTTATAATTCACCCCTCCACTTT.